Included here is one T cell receptor (beta chain) sequence, with context. Using immunoSEQ multiplex PCR, the repertoire was profiled, and TCRdb retains in-frame clones only, with some absent. Of approximately 80,000 clones in the sample, approximately 92% were seen once. The record originates from a study of OX40 agonist ivuxolimab in advanced cancers. Trimming at V came to 0 bases and at J to 1 base, leaving 5 bases not matched to a gene. This CDR3 region has 16 residues. Germline CDR1 reads MNHEY; CDR2 reads SVGAGI. The source is an adult with an advanced solid tumor such as melanoma, head and neck, liver or kidney cancer. J is TRBJ1-2 and V is TRBV6-5; the match to TRBD1 covers 7 bases. This specimen was CD4+ or CD8+ T cells sorted from blood, taken in a trial of the OX40 agonist ivuxolimab. The chain's CDR3 is CASSYSGQKFNYGYTF. Written as DNA, the CDR3 is TGTGCCAGCAGTTACTCGGGACAGAAGTTTAACTATGGCTACACCTTC.